The clone carrying this T cell receptor (beta chain) was seen only once. Its target is unknown. CDR1 and CDR2 (germline): PRHDT, FYEKMQ (reference sequence). The CDR3 has 15 residues. V shed 5 bases and J 2 bases; nucleotides not matched to a gene: 7. This entry is derived from a study of OX40 agonist ivuxolimab in advanced cancers. General study results and limits: Expanded clones belonging to CD8+ T cells outnumbered, on average, those of CD4+.

Using immunoSEQ multiplex PCR, the repertoire was profiled, and TCRdb retains in-frame clones only, with some absent. This sample carries 55,000 to 70,000 clones, about 82% of them seen once, and the ten largest clones take roughly 2.7%. The chain employs TRBV13 and TRBJ2-5; 8 bases map to TRBD2. The specimen was CD4+ or CD8+ T cells sorted from blood, collected in a trial of the OX40 agonist ivuxolimab. The sequence was collected from an adult with an advanced solid tumor such as melanoma, head and neck, liver or kidney cancer. CDR3 amino acids: CASSPLPGGQETQYF. CDR3 nucleotides: TGTGCCAGCAGCCCACTTCCGGGGGGGCAAGAGACCCAGTACTTC.